Following are 10 T cell receptor beta chains from one sample sequenced in a study of graft-versus-host responses after intestinal transplantation. These receptors' targets are unknown. TCRdb keeps only in-frame clones here, not all; method: immunoSEQ multiplex PCR. The table records 50,000 to 75,000 clones, 90% of them present only once. The sequencing here drew on unstimulated CD8+ T cells sorted from spleen or lymph node cells, taken before transplant. The receptors were sampled from a human donor who was the organ donor for an intestinal transplant.

The chain carries TRBV7-3 and TRBJ2-5, with D perhaps TRBD1 (7 bases). The CDR3 has 13 amino acids. V lost 5 bases, J lost 4 bases, and 11 bases lay in between. Looked up from germline, CDR1 is SGHTA and CDR2 is FQGTGA. In DNA form, the CDR3 reads TGTGCCAGCAGCAACCAGGGGGGAGAGACCCAGTACTTC. Its translation: CASSNQGGETQYF. Complete variable domain (other parts from reference TRBV7-3 and TRBJ2-5): GAGVSQTPSNKVTEKGKYVELRCDPISGHTALYWYRQSLGQGPEFLIYFQGTGAADDSGLPNDRFFAVRPEGSVSTLKIQRTERGDSAVYLCASSNQGGETQYFGPGTRLLVL.

The chain employs TRBV4-3 and TRBJ2-7; TRBD2 matches 10 bases. CDR1 LGHNA and CDR2 YSLEER come from the germline V gene. Unmatched junction bases numbered 14, after V lost 0 bases and J lost 3 bases. The CDR3 is made up of 19 amino acids. DNA of the CDR3: TGCGCCAGCAGCCAAGATTATTCCTATAGCGGGAGGAGGGGCTACGAGCAGTACTTC. The encoded protein is CASSQDYSYSGRRGYEQYF.

The chain uses TRBV10-3 and TRBJ2-7; the match to TRBD1 covers 7 bases. The ends lost 10 bases at V and 3 bases at J; junction bases unmatched: 9. Germline CDR1 and CDR2: ENHRY and SYGVKD. The CDR3 runs 13 residues. The CDR3 DNA is TGTGCCACGGAGCGACAGGGACACTACGAGCAGTACTTC. It yields the protein CATERQGHYEQYF.

V usage is TRBV19 and J usage is TRBJ2-3; tentative D call: TRBD2 (5 bases). The CDR3 is 13 residues long. CDR1 and CDR2 from the germline V gene are LNHDA and SQIVND (reference sequence). The V and J ends lost 8 bases and 6 bases respectively, with 15 bases between them. CDR3 bases: TGTGCCAGTTCGGGGAGAACTACGGATACGCAGTATTTT. Translated, it gives CASSGRTTDTQYF.

The chain joins TRBV6-5 to TRBJ1-6; unclear D gene. This CDR3 spans 16 amino acids. Germline V gene data show CDR1 as MNHEY and CDR2 as SVGAGI. Trimming stripped 0 bases from V and 0 bases from J, with 6 bases between. This chain's CDR3 is CASSYSVDSYNSPLHF. The CDR3 nucleotides read TGTGCCAGCAGTTACTCGGTAGACTCCTATAATTCACCCCTCCACTTT.

The V call is TRBV27, the J call TRBJ2-2; D gene unclear. Germline CDR1 and CDR2: MNHEY and SMNVEV (reference sequence). This CDR3 has 13 residues. With 4 bases removed from V and 6 bases from J, the gap between germline ends came to 9 bases. The CDR3 region has the DNA TGTGCCAGCAGTTCACTAATATCCGGGGAGCTGTTTTTT. It is translated as CASSSLISGELFF.

In its sample, this clone was seen once. V usage is TRBV14 and J usage is TRBJ2-1; D is ambiguous. This CDR3 comprises 16 residues. Germline lookup yields CDR1 SGHDN and CDR2 FVKESK. Between the trimmed V and J ends, which lost 0 bases and 0 bases, there was a span of 9 bases. The CDR3 DNA is TGTGCCAGCAGCCAAGAACTTGCCTTCTCCTACAATGAGCAGTTCTTC. Protein: CASSQELAFSYNEQFF.

The rearrangement uses TRBV28 and TRBJ1-1; a weak D match, TRBD1 (5 bases). Trimming took off 6 bases at V and 4 bases at J, with 12 bases between the two ends. Germline V lookup: CDR1 MDHEN, CDR2 SYDVKM. CDR3 length: 13 amino acids. In nucleotides, the CDR3 is TGTGCCAGCAGCTTGGGGGAGGGCACTGAAGCTTTCTTT. It codes for CASSLGEGTEAFF. Combining the CDR3 with reference TRBV28 and TRBJ1-1 gives the whole variable domain DVKVTQSSRYLVKRTGEKVFLECVQDMDHENMFWYRQDPGLGLRLIYFSYDVKMKEKGDIPEGYSVSREKKERFSLILESASTNQTSMYLCASSLGEGTEAFFGQGTRLTVV.

The rearrangement links TRBV5-1 to TRBJ2-3, with D possibly TRBD1 on 5 matching bases. Trimming cost V 2 bases and J 2 bases, with 6 bases left between them. The germline CDR1 and CDR2 sequences are SGHRS and YFSETQ. This CDR3 region has 13 residues. The DNA of the CDR3 is TGCGCCAGCAGCTTAGGGGACACAGATACGCAGTATTTT. Residues: CASSLGDTDTQYF.

V is TRBV9 and J is TRBJ2-1; 7 bases are a match to TRBD2. This CDR3 is 15 amino acids long. The germline V gene encodes CDR1 SGDLS and CDR2 YYNGEE. V dropped 0 bases and J dropped 6; count of bases not matched to a gene: 6. CDR3 sequence: CASSVGTGGGNEQFF. The DNA of the CDR3 is TGTGCCAGCAGCGTAGGAACGGGAGGTGGCAATGAGCAGTTCTTC.